Following are 10 T cell receptor beta chains from one sample sequenced in a study of a mutant IDH1 vaccine in newly diagnosed glioma. Time point specified: week 5, during vaccination. Doses consisted of 300 ug of mutant IDH1 20-mer peptide each, paired with topical imiquimod. The repertoire was sequenced with immunoSEQ multiplex PCR; TCRdb's copy has only in-frame clones and lacks some. The sample lists tens of thousands of clones, approximately 85% occurring once. Their antigens are not known. Source: PBMCs, taken from a glioma patient whose treatment included an IDH1 peptide vaccine. These receptors all come from a man between 35 and 55 years old with glioma.

V gene TRBV7-2 combines with J gene TRBJ2-1; D is possibly TRBD2 (6 bases). Germline assignment: CDR1 SGHTA and CDR2 FQGNSA. V shed 1 base and J shed 3 bases, with 7 bases lying between them. This CDR3 is 14 amino acids long. CDR3 in amino acids: CASSLETSYNEQFF. CDR3 coding DNA: TGTGCCAGCAGCTTAGAGACTAGCTACAATGAGCAGTTCTTC.

This clone was detected once. The chain is built from TRBV11-1 and TRBJ1-5; D is unresolved. Germline CDR1 and CDR2: SGHAT and FQDESV (reference sequence). The CDR3 sequence is 13 residues long. Trimming removed 5 bases from V and 3 bases from J, with 8 bases in between. CDR3 in amino acids: CASSPSNNQPQHF. In nucleotides, the CDR3 is TGTGCCAGCAGCCCCAGCAACAATCAGCCCCAGCATTTT.

The chain recombines TRBV6-1 with TRBJ1-5; D not resolved. Trimming pared 7 bases from V and 4 bases from J, leaving 11 bases between. Germline loops: CDR1 MNHNS, CDR2 SASEGT. The CDR3 length is 13 residues. CDR3 amino acids: CASTPYGNQPQHF. CDR3 nucleotide sequence: TGTGCCAGCACCCCATACGGAAATCAGCCCCAGCATTTT.

The rearrangement links TRBV7-9 to TRBJ2-5, with D possibly being TRBD1 (5 bases). V lost 4 bases, J lost 5 bases, and 17 bases lay in between. Germline CDR1 SEHNR, CDR2 FQNEAQ (reference sequence). This CDR3 is 15 amino acids long. CDR3 sequence: CASSSPRGSVETQYF. CDR3 sequence (DNA): TGTGCCAGCAGCTCCCCAAGGGGATCGGTGGAGACCCAGTACTTC.

This chain connects TRBV28 to TRBJ1-1; 7 positions match TRBD1. Germline-derived CDR1 and CDR2 are MDHEN and SYDVKM. This CDR3 is 17 amino acids long. V lost 5 bases to trimming and J lost 0 bases; unmatched junction nucleotides: 12. The CDR3: CASSTPLTGWLNTEAFF. CDR3 sequence (DNA): TGTGCCAGCAGTACCCCCCTGACAGGGTGGTTGAACACTGAAGCTTTCTTT.

This rearrangement joins TRBV2 to TRBJ1-1; 7 bases fit TRBD1. The V gene end was trimmed by 6 bases and the J gene end by 4 bases; junction bases not matched to a gene: 8. Germline lookup yields CDR1 SNHLY and CDR2 FYNNEI. The CDR3 has 14 residues. The CDR3 region is CASSATGSGTEAFF. The CDR3 DNA follows: TGTGCCAGCAGCGCGACAGGGAGTGGCACTGAAGCTTTCTTT.

This clone came up a few times. This chain links TRBV29-1 with TRBJ1-1, with D hard to call. The V gene lost 5 bases and the J gene lost 2 bases, with 6 bases spanning the gap. Germline values: CDR1 SQVTM, CDR2 ANQGSEA. The CDR3 consists of 11 residues. This CDR3 reads CSVSANTEAFF. CDR3 sequence (DNA): TGCAGCGTTTCAGCTAACACTGAAGCTTTCTTT.

The chain combines TRBV14 with TRBJ2-3; 11 bases are shared with TRBD2. The CDR3 totals 16 residues. V dropped 3 bases and J dropped 1; count of bases not matched to a gene: 3. Per germline, CDR1 SGHDN and CDR2 FVKESK. This CDR3 is CASSQRLAGRTDTQYF. CDR3 nucleotide sequence: TGTGCCAGCAGCCAGAGACTAGCGGGACGCACAGATACGCAGTATTTT.

V gene TRBV9 combines with J gene TRBJ2-2; no clear D. CDR1 is SGDLS, CDR2 YYNGEE, per germline. This CDR3 contains 13 residues. Trimming took 0 bases from V and 3 from J, leaving 3 bases between them. This chain's CDR3 is CASSVVDTGELFF. The CDR3 DNA reads as TGTGCCAGCAGCGTAGTTGACACCGGGGAGCTGTTTTTT.

The chain carries TRBV15 and TRBJ2-2; no clear D. CDR1 and CDR2 from the germline V gene are LNHNV and YYDKDF (reference sequence). The CDR3 consists of 15 residues. Trimming took off 0 bases at V and 0 bases at J, with 5 bases between the two ends. In DNA form, the CDR3 reads TGTGCCACCAGCAGAGATCACCCGAACACCGGGGAGCTGTTTTTT. Its protein product is CATSRDHPNTGELFF.